This T cell receptor beta chain was profiled in a study of T cell responses to AZD1222 COVID-19 vaccine (dated by TCRdb to the early 2020s). Broadly, across the study: AZD1222 recipients with second doses at about 4 weeks or about 12 weeks were pooled, because spike-specific TCR depth and breadth did not differ between schedules. TCR sequencing covered some 250 trial participants: nearly 210 given two doses of AZD1222 and approximately 25 given two doses of MenACWY control vaccine. Trial participants were enrolled by age into 18-55, 56-69 and 70-plus year subgroups, with around 150, 28 and 57 TCR-sequenced participants respectively. Broader findings and caveats from the paper: Participants were mostly white British and included more females than males, and it was suggested by the authors that clonal diversity may have been underestimated. In the small 56-69-year group, the increase in depth fell short of significance, most likely because of low power. A significant rise in spike-specific TCR breadth and depth was observed after two AZD1222 doses relative to day 0 and relative to MenACWY recipients. Nearly half of unique spike-specific TCRs reportedly recognized epitopes outside regions mutated in the B.1.351 and B.1.1.7 variants. Vaccine-associated CD4 TCRs spanned the whole spike protein, with dominant responses in regions 160-218 and 743-854. Because no samples from the day 14 peak response were available, repertoires could be characterized only after the peak T cell response. Only six AZD1222 recipients were SARS-CoV-2 seropositive at baseline, limiting conclusions about previously exposed vaccinees.

The CDR3 regions of human TCRbeta chains were subjected to immunosequencing. Regarding the original processing steps: Repertoire TCRs were matched against a reference library of SARS-CoV-2-specific TCRs generated with the MIRA antigen-specificity platform. Breadth meant the fraction of unique TCRs that were SARS-CoV-2-associated, whereas depth meant the fraction of total T cells that were SARS-CoV-2-associated. Each spike-specific TCR was assigned to its reactive spike region and to a CD4 or CD8 class using the MIRA data. Log10-transformed breadth and depth values were compared by one-way ANOVA with Sidak's multiple comparisons tests. TCRdb's version of the immuneACCESS table is confined to in-frame rearrangements and falls short of the full clone set. An unresolved V gene accounts for under half of the shortfall where checked; the remainder is of unknown origin. For V, J and clone size, that table is used; D and trimming come from the DNA. In all, the sample holds tens of thousands of clones, and around 90% of those were seen once. The top ten clones comprise around 3% of the sample.

This clone occurred once. No cognate antigen has been identified for it. Per-base qualities were not stored, and no clone one base away is much larger. In light of the paper, this sample's time point label describes: baseline before first vaccination. Samples from vaccinated people were obtained from the UK trials COV001 and COV002, which included a single-blind randomized controlled phase 2/3 trial of AZD1222 (ChAdOx1 nCoV-19) in healthy adults. Trial participant PBMC samples were collected at day 0 and day 28 after the second dose for TCRbeta chain sequencing. The CDR3 numbers 17 residues from cysteine through phenylalanine. This entry keeps only the CDR3 DNA: 51 bases, framed from base 1. Between the V and J ends, shortened by 1 base and 1 base respectively, the junction contains 13 bases. From the germline V gene (reference sequence), CDR1 is MNHEY and CDR2 is SMNVEV.

This TCR was sampled from an adult in good health. Sequences were derived from peripheral blood, sampled on day 0 of AZD1222 vaccination. The chain joins TRBV27 to TRBJ2-2; TRBD1 is a possible D gene, resting on 6 matching bases. The CDR3 corresponds to CASSLWGPRGNTGELFF. The sequence in DNA is TGTGCCAGCAGTTTATGGGGGCCCCGGGGGAACACCGGGGAGCTGTTTTTT.